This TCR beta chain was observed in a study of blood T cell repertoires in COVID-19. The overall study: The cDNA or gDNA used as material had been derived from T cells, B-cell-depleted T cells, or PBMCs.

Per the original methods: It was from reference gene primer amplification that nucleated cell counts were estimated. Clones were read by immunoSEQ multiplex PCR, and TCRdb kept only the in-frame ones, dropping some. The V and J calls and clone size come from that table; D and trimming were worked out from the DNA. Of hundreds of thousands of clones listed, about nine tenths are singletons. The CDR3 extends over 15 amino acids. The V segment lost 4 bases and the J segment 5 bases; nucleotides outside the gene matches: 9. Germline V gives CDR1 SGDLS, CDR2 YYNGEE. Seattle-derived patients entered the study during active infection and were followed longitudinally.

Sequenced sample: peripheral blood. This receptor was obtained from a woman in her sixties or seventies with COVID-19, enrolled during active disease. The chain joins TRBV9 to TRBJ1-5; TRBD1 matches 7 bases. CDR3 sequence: CASSLQGVGDQPQHF. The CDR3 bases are TGTGCCAGCAGCCTGCAGGGGGTTGGGGATCAGCCCCAGCATTTT.